This T cell receptor beta chain was obtained from a study of cytomegalovirus exposure and HLA in healthy donors. This clone has only one observation. PCR employed 60 Vbeta and 13 Jbeta primers. Sequencing used immunoSEQ multiplex PCR; TCRdb keeps in-frame clones, though not all of them. The table shows some 140,000 clones, with 60% to 80% occurring only once. The CDR3 extends over 15 amino acids. Losses at the gene ends were 6 bases for V and 1 base for J; bases not matched to a gene: 7. Germline V gives CDR1 SNHLY, CDR2 FYNNEI. Source material: PBMCs. This sequence joins TRBV2 and TRBJ2-3; 7 nucleotides agree with TRBD1. The TCR sequence derives from a male donor in good health and CMV-seronegative. CDR3 sequence reads: CASSESGQRTDTQYF. Written as DNA, the CDR3 is TGTGCCAGCAGCGAGTCGGGACAGCGCACAGATACGCAGTATTTT.